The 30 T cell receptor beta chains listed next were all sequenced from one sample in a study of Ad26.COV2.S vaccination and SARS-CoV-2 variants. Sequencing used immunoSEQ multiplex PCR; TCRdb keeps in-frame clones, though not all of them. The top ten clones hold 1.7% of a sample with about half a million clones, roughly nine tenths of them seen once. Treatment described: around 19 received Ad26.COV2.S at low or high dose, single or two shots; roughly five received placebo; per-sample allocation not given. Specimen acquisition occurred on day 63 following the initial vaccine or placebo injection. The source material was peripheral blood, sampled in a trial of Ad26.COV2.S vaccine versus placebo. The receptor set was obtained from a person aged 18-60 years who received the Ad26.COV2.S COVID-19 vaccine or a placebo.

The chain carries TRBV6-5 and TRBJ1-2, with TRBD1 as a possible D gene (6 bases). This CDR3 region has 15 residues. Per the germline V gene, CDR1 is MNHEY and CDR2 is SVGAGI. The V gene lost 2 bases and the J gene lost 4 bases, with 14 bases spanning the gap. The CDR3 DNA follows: TGTGCCAGCAGTTACATCCTCTCAGGGGCCTATGGCTACACCTTC. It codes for CASSYILSGAYGYTF.

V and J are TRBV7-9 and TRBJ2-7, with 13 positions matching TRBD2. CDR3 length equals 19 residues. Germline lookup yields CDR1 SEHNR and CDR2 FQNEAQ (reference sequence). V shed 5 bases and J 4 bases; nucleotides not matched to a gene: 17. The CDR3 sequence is CASSGQTGRTSGSRYEQYF. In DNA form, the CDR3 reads TGTGCCAGCAGCGGACAAACAGGGAGGACTAGCGGGAGTAGGTACGAGCAGTACTTC.

CDR3 sequence reads: CATSDHRYTEAFF. The CDR3 DNA reads as TGTGCCACCAGTGATCACCGATACACTGAAGCTTTCTTT. The chain recombines TRBV24-1 with TRBJ1-1, with no clear D. Deletions cut 3 bases from V and 3 bases from J, with 7 bases between. The CDR3 length is 13 residues. The V gene's germline CDR1 is KGHDR and CDR2 SFDVKD.

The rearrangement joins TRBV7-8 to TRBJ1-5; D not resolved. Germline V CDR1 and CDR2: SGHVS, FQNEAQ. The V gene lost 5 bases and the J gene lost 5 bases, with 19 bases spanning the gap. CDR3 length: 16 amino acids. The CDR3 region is CASSPTDVGRHQPQHF. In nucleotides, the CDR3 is TGTGCCAGCAGCCCCACCGACGTGGGTCGGCATCAGCCCCAGCATTTT.

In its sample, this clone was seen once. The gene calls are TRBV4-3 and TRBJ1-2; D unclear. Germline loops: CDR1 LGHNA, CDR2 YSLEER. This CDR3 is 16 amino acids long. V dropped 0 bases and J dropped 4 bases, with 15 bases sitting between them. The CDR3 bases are TGCGCCAGCAGCCAAGATGTCGCCAGGTCGGGCTATGGCTACACCTTC. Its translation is CASSQDVARSGYGYTF.

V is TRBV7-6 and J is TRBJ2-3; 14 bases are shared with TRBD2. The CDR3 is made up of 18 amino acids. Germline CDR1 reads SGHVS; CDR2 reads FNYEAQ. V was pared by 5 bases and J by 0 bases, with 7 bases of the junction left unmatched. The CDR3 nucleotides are TGTGCCAGCAGCCGGGGACTAGCGGGGGAAATTAGCACAGATACGCAGTATTTT. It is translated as CASSRGLAGEISTDTQYF. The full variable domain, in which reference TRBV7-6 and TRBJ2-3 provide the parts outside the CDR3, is GAGVSQSPRYKVTKRGQDVALRCDPISGHVSLYWYRQALGQGPEFLTYFNYEAQQDKSGLPNDRFSAERPEGSISTLTIQRTEQRDSAMYRCASSRGLAGEISTDTQYFGPGTRLTVL.

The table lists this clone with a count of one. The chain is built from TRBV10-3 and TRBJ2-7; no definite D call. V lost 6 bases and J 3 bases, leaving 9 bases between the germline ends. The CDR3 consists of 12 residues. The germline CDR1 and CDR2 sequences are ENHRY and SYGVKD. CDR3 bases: TGTGCCATCAGCGACACTGACTACGAGCAGTACTTC. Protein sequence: CAISDTDYEQYF.

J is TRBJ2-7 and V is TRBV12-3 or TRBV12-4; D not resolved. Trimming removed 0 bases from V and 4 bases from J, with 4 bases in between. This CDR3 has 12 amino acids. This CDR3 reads CASSLAEYEQYF. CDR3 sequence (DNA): TGTGCCAGCAGTTTAGCAGAATACGAGCAGTACTTC.

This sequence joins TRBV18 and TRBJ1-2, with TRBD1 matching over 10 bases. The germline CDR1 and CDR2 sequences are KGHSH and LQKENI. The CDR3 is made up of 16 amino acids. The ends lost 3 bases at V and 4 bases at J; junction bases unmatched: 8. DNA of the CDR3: TGTGCCAGCTCACCGGCCTTGGGACAGGGGATCTATGGCTACACCTTC. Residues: CASSPALGQGIYGYTF.

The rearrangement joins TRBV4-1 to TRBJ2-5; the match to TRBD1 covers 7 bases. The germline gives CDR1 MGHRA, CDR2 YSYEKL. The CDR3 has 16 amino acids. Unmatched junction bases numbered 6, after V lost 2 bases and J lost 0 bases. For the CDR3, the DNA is TGCGCCAGCAGCCAAAATGTCAGGGGGTACCAAGAGACCCAGTACTTC. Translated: CASSQNVRGYQETQYF.

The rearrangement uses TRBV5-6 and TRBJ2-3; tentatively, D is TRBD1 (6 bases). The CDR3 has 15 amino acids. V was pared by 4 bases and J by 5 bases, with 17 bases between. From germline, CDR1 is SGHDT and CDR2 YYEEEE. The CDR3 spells CASSATGTRKDTQYF. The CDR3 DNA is TGTGCCAGCAGCGCTACCGGGACAAGGAAAGATACGCAGTATTTT.

The CDR3 is CAWRVQGTNEKLFF. In DNA form, the CDR3 reads TGTGCCTGGAGGGTCCAGGGGACTAATGAAAAACTGTTTTTT. The rearrangement uses TRBV30 and TRBJ1-4; tentative D call: TRBD1 (6 bases). Germline CDR1 is GTSNPN and CDR2 is SVGIG (reference sequence). The CDR3 length is 14 residues. V was trimmed by 3 bases and J by 2 bases, leaving 10 bases between them.

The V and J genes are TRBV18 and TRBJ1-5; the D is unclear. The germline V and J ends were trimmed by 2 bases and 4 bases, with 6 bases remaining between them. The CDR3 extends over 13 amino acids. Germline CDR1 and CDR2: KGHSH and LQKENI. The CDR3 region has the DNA TGTGCCAGCTCACCAGAGGCGAATCAGCCCCAGCATTTT. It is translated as CASSPEANQPQHF.

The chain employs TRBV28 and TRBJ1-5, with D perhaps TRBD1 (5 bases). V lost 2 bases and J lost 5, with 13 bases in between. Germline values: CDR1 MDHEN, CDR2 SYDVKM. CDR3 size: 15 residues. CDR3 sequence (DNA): TGTGCCAGCAGTTTAGCCAGGGTTCTCTATCAGCCCCAGCATTTT. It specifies CASSLARVLYQPQHF.

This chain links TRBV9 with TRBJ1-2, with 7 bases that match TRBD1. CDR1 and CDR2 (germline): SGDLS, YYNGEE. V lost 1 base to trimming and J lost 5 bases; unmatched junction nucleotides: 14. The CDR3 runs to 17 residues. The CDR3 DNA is TGTGCCAGCAGCGTAACAGGGGCCACCCCCAACTTATATGGCTACACCTTC. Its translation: CASSVTGATPNLYGYTF.

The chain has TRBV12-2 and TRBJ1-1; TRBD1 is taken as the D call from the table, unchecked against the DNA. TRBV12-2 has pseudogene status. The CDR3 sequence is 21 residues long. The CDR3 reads CASRLDRDRTDRTILNTEAFF. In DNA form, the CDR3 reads TGTGCAAGTCGCTTAGATCGAGACCGGACAGACCGAACCATCCTGAACACTGAAGCTTTCTTT.

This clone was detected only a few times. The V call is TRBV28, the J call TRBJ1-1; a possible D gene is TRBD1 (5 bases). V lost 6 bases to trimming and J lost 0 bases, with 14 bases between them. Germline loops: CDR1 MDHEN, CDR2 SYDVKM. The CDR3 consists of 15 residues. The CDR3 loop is CASSPQQVMNTEAFF. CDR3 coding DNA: TGTGCCAGCAGCCCCCAACAGGTCATGAACACTGAAGCTTTCTTT.

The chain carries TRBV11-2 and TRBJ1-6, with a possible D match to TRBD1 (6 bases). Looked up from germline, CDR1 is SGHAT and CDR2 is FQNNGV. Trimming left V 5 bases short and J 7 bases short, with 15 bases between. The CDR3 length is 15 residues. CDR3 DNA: TGTGCCAGCAGCGAAAGGCAGGGGTTGAATTCACCCCTCCACTTT. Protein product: CASSERQGLNSPLHF.

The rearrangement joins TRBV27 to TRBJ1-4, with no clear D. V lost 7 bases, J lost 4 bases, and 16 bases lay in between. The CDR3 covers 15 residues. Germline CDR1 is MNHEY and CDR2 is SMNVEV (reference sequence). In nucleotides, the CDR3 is TGTGCCAGCACCGGGAGTTTCGGGGTTAATGAAAAACTGTTTTTT. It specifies CASTGSFGVNEKLFF. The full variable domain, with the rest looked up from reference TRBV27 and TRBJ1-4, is EAQVTQNPRYLITVTGKKLTVTCSQNMNHEYMSWYRQDPGLGLRQIYYSMNVEVTDKGDVPEGYKVSRKEKRNFPLILESPSPNQTSLYFCASTGSFGVNEKLFFGSGTQLSVL.

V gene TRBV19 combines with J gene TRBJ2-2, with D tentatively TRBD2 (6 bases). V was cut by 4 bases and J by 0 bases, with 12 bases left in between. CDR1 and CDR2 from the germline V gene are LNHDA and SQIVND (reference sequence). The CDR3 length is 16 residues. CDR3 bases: TGTGCCAGTAGTACGCTAGCGCTATCGAACACCGGGGAGCTGTTTTTT. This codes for CASSTLALSNTGELFF.

CDR3: CASRTLAEATDTQYF. DNA for the CDR3: TGTGCCAGCAGAACATTAGCGGAGGCCACAGATACGCAGTATTTT. J is TRBJ2-3 and V is TRBV5-4, with D possibly being TRBD2 (6 bases). The V end was cut by 5 bases, the J end by 2 bases, with 15 bases between. The CDR3 has 15 residues. Per germline, CDR1 SGHNT and CDR2 YYREEE (reference sequence).

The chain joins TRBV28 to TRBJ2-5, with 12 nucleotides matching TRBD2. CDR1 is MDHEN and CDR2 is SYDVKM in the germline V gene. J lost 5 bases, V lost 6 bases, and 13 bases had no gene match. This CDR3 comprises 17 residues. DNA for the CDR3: TGTGCCAGCAGACCGATCGGACTAGCGGGATCCAAGGAGACCCAGTACTTC. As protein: CASRPIGLAGSKETQYF. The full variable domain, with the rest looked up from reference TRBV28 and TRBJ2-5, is DVKVTQSSRYLVKRTGEKVFLECVQDMDHENMFWYRQDPGLGLRLIYFSYDVKMKEKGDIPEGYSVSREKKERFSLILESASTNQTSMYLCASRPIGLAGSKETQYFGPGTRLLVL.

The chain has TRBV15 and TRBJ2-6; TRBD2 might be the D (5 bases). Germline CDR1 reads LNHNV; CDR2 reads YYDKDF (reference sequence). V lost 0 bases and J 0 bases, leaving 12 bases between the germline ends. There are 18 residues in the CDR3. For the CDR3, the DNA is TGTGCCACCAGCAGAGAAGCTGGACTCAGCTCTGGGGCCAACGTCCTGACTTTC. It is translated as CATSREAGLSSGANVLTF.

Written as DNA, the CDR3 is TGTGCCAGCTCACCGAGGGACAGGGTCCAAGAGACCCAGTACTTC. Translating it yields CASSPRDRVQETQYF. This sequence joins TRBV18 and TRBJ2-5; 9 nucleotides align to TRBD1. Per the germline V gene, CDR1 is KGHSH and CDR2 is LQKENI. This CDR3 has 15 residues. The ends lost 3 bases at V and 1 base at J; junction bases unmatched: 3.

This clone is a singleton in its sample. The CDR3 DNA is TGTGCCAGCAGCTTGCTGGGGCTAGCGGGGTTTCACGAGCAGTACTTC. This encodes CASSLLGLAGFHEQYF. The genes are TRBV5-6 and TRBJ2-7, with 9 positions matching TRBD2. CDR3 length equals 16 residues. With V trimmed by 1 base and J by 5 bases, 10 bases remained unmatched. The germline CDR1 and CDR2 sequences are SGHDT and YYEEEE.

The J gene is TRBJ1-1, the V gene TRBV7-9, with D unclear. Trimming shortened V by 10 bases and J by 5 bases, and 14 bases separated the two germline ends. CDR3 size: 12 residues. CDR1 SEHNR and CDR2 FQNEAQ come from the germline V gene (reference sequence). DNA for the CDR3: TGTGCCACAGGCCCGGCGTTGACTGAAGCTTTCTTT. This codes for CATGPALTEAFF.

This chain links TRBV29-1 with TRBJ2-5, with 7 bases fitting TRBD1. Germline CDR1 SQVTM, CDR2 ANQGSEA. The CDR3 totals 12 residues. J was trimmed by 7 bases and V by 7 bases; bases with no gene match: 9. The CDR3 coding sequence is TGCAGCGGACGACAGGGTTTAAGGACCCAGTACTTC. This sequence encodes CSGRQGLRTQYF.

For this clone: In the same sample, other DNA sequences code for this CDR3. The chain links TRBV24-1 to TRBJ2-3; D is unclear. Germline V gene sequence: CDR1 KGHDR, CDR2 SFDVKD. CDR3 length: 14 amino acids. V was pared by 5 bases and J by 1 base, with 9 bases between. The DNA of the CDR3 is TGTGCCACCAGTGTAGGGTTAGGCACAGATACGCAGTATTTT. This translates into CATSVGLGTDTQYF.

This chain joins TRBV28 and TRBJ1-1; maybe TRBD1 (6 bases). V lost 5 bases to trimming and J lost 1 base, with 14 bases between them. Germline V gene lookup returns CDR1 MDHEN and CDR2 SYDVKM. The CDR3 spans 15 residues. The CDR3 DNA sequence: TGTGCCAGCAGTCCCCACAGGGTGACGAACACTGAAGCTTTCTTT. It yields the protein CASSPHRVTNTEAFF.

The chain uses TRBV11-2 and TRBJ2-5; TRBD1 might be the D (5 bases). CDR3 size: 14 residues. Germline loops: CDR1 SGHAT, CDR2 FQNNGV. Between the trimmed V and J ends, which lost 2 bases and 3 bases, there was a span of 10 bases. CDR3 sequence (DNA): TGTGCCAGCAGCTTAACAGGCAGGGAAGAGACCCAGTACTTC. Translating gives CASSLTGREETQYF.